What follows are 18 T cell receptor beta chains derived from one specimen sequenced in a study of cytomegalovirus exposure and HLA in healthy donors. Vbeta (60) and Jbeta (13) primers were used in the PCR. TCRdb's copy holds only in-frame clones and misses some; the assay was immunoSEQ multiplex PCR. The sample carries about 220,000 clones, over 80% recorded once. Sequenced: PBMCs. The receptors here all came from a boy younger than 10 in good health and CMV-seronegative.

This rearrangement joins TRBV9 to TRBJ2-3; D perhaps matches TRBD1 (5 bases). Germline V CDR1 and CDR2: SGDLS, YYNGEE. The length of the CDR3 is 13 residues. The V and J ends lost 4 bases and 5 bases respectively, with 11 bases between them. The CDR3 nucleotides read TGTGCCAGCAGCCCAGGGTTGGGAGATACGCAGTATTTT. Translation gives CASSPGLGDTQYF.

This clone was recorded once. V gene TRBV11-2 combines with J gene TRBJ2-5; D might be TRBD2 (7 bases). Matching the DNA end better, TRBJ2-7 makes the J call doubtful. This CDR3 is built from 15 residues. Germline lookup yields CDR1 SGHAT and CDR2 FQNNGV. CDR3 loop: CASSLSGGPTGEQYF. The CDR3, as DNA: TGTGCCAGCAGCTTATCCGGGGGGCCTACGGGCGAGCAGTACTTC.

This chain connects TRBV29-1 to TRBJ1-1; TRBD1 matches at 7 bases. In germline, CDR1 is SQVTM, CDR2 ANQGSEA. The V segment lost 7 bases and the J segment 0 bases; nucleotides outside the gene matches: 11. The CDR3 covers 15 residues. The CDR3 loop is CSDPGQVKMNTEAFF. The CDR3 coding sequence is TGCAGCGACCCAGGACAGGTAAAAATGAACACTGAAGCTTTCTTT.

The V and J genes are TRBV5-5 and TRBJ2-5, with TRBD1 matching over 9 bases. CDR3 length equals 15 residues. Germline lookup yields CDR1 SGHKS and CDR2 YYEKEE (reference sequence). Trimming at V came to 4 bases and at J to 3 bases, leaving 7 bases not matched to a gene. CDR3 residues: CASSIGQGQEETQYF. The CDR3 DNA follows: TGTGCCAGCAGCATCGGACAGGGGCAGGAAGAGACCCAGTACTTC.

The CDR3 sequence: CASSVGGQPTDTQYF. The DNA for the CDR3 is TGTGCCAGCAGCGTAGGGGGGCAACCCACAGATACGCAGTATTTT. The chain couples TRBV9 to TRBJ2-3, with a tentative D call TRBD1 (6 bases). Germline-derived CDR1 and CDR2 are SGDLS and YYNGEE. The V end was cut by 0 bases, the J end by 2 bases, with 10 bases between. The CDR3 spans 15 residues.

V is TRBV19 and J is TRBJ1-5; tentative D call: TRBD1 (6 bases). The CDR3 length is 15 residues. CDR1 and CDR2 from the germline V gene are LNHDA and SQIVND (reference sequence). V was trimmed by 2 bases and J by 2 bases, leaving 10 bases between them. CDR3: CASSINSGGNQPQHF. The CDR3 region has the DNA TGTGCCAGTAGTATAAATTCAGGGGGCAATCAGCCCCAGCATTTT.

The chain links TRBV7-6 to TRBJ2-1; 7 bases line up with TRBD2. The germline V gene has CDR1 SGHVS and CDR2 FNYEAQ. V shed 1 base and J 9 bases; nucleotides not matched to a gene: 3. The CDR3 length is 13 residues. CDR3 region: CASSLGGGSEQFF. Here the CDR3 DNA reads TGTGCCAGCAGCTTAGGGGGGGGATCTGAGCAGTTCTTC.

The gene calls are TRBV30 and TRBJ2-3; 9 positions match TRBD1. Germline V gives CDR1 GTSNPN, CDR2 SVGIG (reference sequence). CDR3 length equals 14 residues. The V segment lost 4 bases and the J segment 1 base; nucleotides outside the gene matches: 3. The CDR3 DNA reads as TGTGCCTGGACGAGGACAGGGGGCACAGATACGCAGTATTTT. Encoded protein: CAWTRTGGTDTQYF.

V is TRBV11-2 and J is TRBJ2-7, with 10 bases fitting TRBD1. Germline V gene data show CDR1 as SGHAT and CDR2 as FQNNGV. The V segment lost 1 base and the J segment 7 bases; nucleotides outside the gene matches: 4. The CDR3 is 14 amino acids. The CDR3 here is CASSLGQGAGEQYF. CDR3 bases: TGTGCCAGCAGCTTAGGACAGGGGGCAGGGGAGCAGTACTTC.

V usage is TRBV6-5 and J usage is TRBJ2-1; weak D call: TRBD2 (6 bases). The CDR3 spans 14 residues. Looked up from germline, CDR1 is MNHEY and CDR2 is SVGAGI. V dropped 6 bases and J dropped 9 bases, with 18 bases sitting between them. CDR3 region: CASRDWGGSGEQFF. The CDR3 DNA follows: TGTGCCAGCAGAGATTGGGGAGGTTCTGGTGAGCAGTTCTTC.

The V and J genes are TRBV19 and TRBJ2-3; weak D call: TRBD2 (5 bases). CDR3 length equals 11 residues. V lost 6 bases, J lost 7 bases, and 8 bases lay in between. The V gene's germline CDR1 is LNHDA and CDR2 SQIVND (reference sequence). The CDR3 loop reads CASSGVHTQYF. The CDR3 nucleotides are TGTGCCAGTAGCGGGGTTCATACGCAGTATTTT.

The V call is TRBV4-1, the J call TRBJ1-3; D call uncertain. CDR1 and CDR2 (germline): MGHRA, YSYEKL. V lost 3 bases and J 8 bases, leaving 11 bases between the germline ends. The CDR3 is made up of 13 amino acids. The CDR3 DNA reads as TGCGCCAGCAGCCAGCCCAGCGGGGACACCATATATTTT. This codes for CASSQPSGDTIYF.

The rearrangement links TRBV6-5 to TRBJ2-5; 7 positions match TRBD2. The J call may not be correct, given that the DNA end is closer to TRBJ2-7. CDR3 length: 15 residues. CDR1 is MNHEY and CDR2 is SVGAGI in the germline V gene. The chain's CDR3 is CASSSLSGDSYEQYF. The CDR3 DNA is TGTGCCAGCAGTTCGCTGAGCGGGGATTCCTACGAGCAGTACTTC.

CDR3 amino acids: CASTPGQGGRGYTF. In DNA, the CDR3 is TGTGCCAGCACCCCGGGACAGGGAGGGCGAGGCTACACCTTC. The chain employs TRBV27 and TRBJ1-2; 9 bases line up with TRBD1. With 7 bases clipped from V and 8 bases from J, the junction kept 11 bases outside the gene matches. The CDR3 has 14 amino acids. Germline V gene data show CDR1 as MNHEY and CDR2 as SMNVEV (reference sequence).

J is TRBJ1-2 and V is TRBV15, with a tentative D call TRBD1 (5 bases). In germline, CDR1 is LNHNV, CDR2 YYDKDF (reference sequence). CDR3 size: 15 residues. Trimming stripped 0 bases from V and 5 bases from J, with 13 bases between. The CDR3 DNA follows: TGTGCCACCAGCAGAGATAAGGGAAAGGGGTATGGCTACACCTTC. Translating it yields CATSRDKGKGYGYTF.

This chain uses TRBV7-9 with TRBJ2-1; 11 bases are shared with TRBD1. Germline V gene sequence: CDR1 SEHNR, CDR2 FQNEAQ (reference sequence). The CDR3 is 14 residues long. V was pared by 3 bases and J by 7 bases, with 2 bases of the junction left unmatched. Written as DNA, the CDR3 is TGTGCCAGCAGCTTGGGACAGGGGGATAATGAGCAGTTCTTC. Amino acids: CASSLGQGDNEQFF.

The CDR3 coding sequence is TGTGCCAGTAGTCCCCTGCTAGCGGGAGTGGAAGATACGCAGTATTTT. As protein: CASSPLLAGVEDTQYF. The V call is TRBV19, the J call TRBJ2-3; 10 bases are a match to TRBD2. Trimming removed 5 bases from V and 5 bases from J; junction bases left unmatched: 10. The CDR3 totals 16 residues. The V gene's germline CDR1 is LNHDA and CDR2 SQIVND (reference sequence). The complete variable domain, with remaining parts taken from reference TRBV19 and TRBJ2-3, reads DGGITQSPKYLFRKEGQNVTLSCEQNLNHDAMYWYRQDPGQGLRLIYYSQIVNDFQKGDIAEGYSVSREKKESFPLTVTSAQKNPTAFYLCASSPLLAGVEDTQYFGPGTRLTVL.

The V call is TRBV11-2, the J call TRBJ2-2; TRBD1 is a possible D gene (5 bases). CDR1 is SGHAT, CDR2 FQNNGV, per germline. The V and J ends lost 3 bases and 0 bases respectively, with 11 bases between them. This CDR3 is built from 16 residues. The DNA of the CDR3 is TGTGCCAGCAGCTTTCGACAGACCTCGAACACCGGGGAGCTGTTTTTT. Its protein product is CASSFRQTSNTGELFF.